This T cell receptor beta chain derives from a study of T cells after yellow fever vaccination (dated by TCRdb to between 2018 and 2021). In terms of the full investigation: Libraries from fractions with low cell numbers were prepared with the SMART-Seq v4 Ultra Low Input RNA kit. To follow T-cell clones before and after primary and booster YFV17D yellow fever vaccination, bulk TCR alpha and beta repertoires were sequenced over time. The cohort comprised two healthy male donors, one aged 18 to 29 and one aged 30 to 40 years. Blood was drawn at multiple timepoints before and after primary and secondary immunization, with bulk PBMC replicates and cell subsets isolated. What the work shows at the level of the full study, not this receptor alone: After the booster, most clones that had expanded after primary vaccination were detected again (approximately 96% of CD4 and over 75% of CD8), suggesting broad maintenance of memory. A small share of clonotypes was detected in both CD4 and CD8 compartments, with the overlap likely arising from convergent recombination. Computational filtering was required because FACS-sorted repertoires could contain abundant contaminating clonotypes from the bulk population. The secondary T-cell response was found to be weaker but faster than the primary response, with a peak reached on day 5 rather than on day 15. Only a couple of donors were included in the study, so the extent to which the findings can be generalized is limited.

Concerning this clonotype: Its antigen is currently not known. Base-call qualities are not available, and no considerably larger clone is one nucleotide away.

Sequencer: Illumina NovaSeq 6000. Synthesis of TCR cDNA relied on 5'RACE template switching, a step that introduced a universal primer site along with unique molecular identifiers. cDNA synthesis was primed from both the TCR alpha and TCR beta constant segments. Library amplification involved two PCR steps, and the second step added sample barcodes and sequencing adapters. Libraries were sequenced on Illumina HiSeq 2500 (2x100 bp) or NovaSeq (2x150 bp). The authors' analysis ran thus. MIGEC handled demultiplexing of reads and collapsing into UMI consensus sequences, while MiXCR performed V(D)J alignment. Using edgeR on replicate PBMC samples, clonotypes were called vaccine-responding if FDR was below 0.01 and the log2 fold change was above 5 up to day 15. Each bulk clonotype received a CD4 or CD8 identity based on whether the sequenced CD4 or CD8 repertoire contained that clonotype at higher abundance. The public reads were reprocessed in TCRdb via fastp at Q25 and MiXCR, keeping in-frame beta chains. Each entry merges the rows of one CDR3 protein and shows their most common DNA and genes. TCRdb, rather than the study authors, made the V and J calls. This sample has 300,000 to 350,000 distinct CDR3 sequences in its table, and approximately 11% of those were observed once. Jointly, the top ten make up less than 3.5% of the sample.

CDR1 and CDR2, per the germline V gene, are SGHRS and YFSETQ. Spanning cysteine to phenylalanine, the CDR3 consists of 14 amino acids. Kept here is only the CDR3 DNA, which spans 42 bases and is read in frame from base 1. V is trimmed back by 4 bases and J by 0 bases, and the junction contains 4 bases that no gene match accounts for. The treatment or condition label, read with the paper, signifies: live attenuated yellow fever vaccine strain. A standard Ficoll-Paque protocol was used to isolate PBMCs from peripheral blood. Dynabeads CD4 and CD8 positive selection kits were used to isolate the CD4 and CD8 T-cell fractions. RNA was extracted with TriZol from bulk PBMCs, CD4 and CD8 fractions, and dextramer-positive and dextramer-negative fractions.

The starting material was CD4+ T cells sorted from PBMCs, obtained 45 days after the yellow fever booster vaccination. This sequence uses TRBV5-1 and TRBJ2-7; the junction holds 7 bases that match TRBD1. The clonotype comes from a man in his late teens or twenties who received the YFV17D yellow fever vaccine. The CDR3 is CASSEDRDSYEQYF. The DNA sequence is TGCGCCAGCAGCGAAGACAGGGACTCCTACGAGCAGTACTTC. Where the CDR3 stops, the reference TRBV5-1 and TRBJ2-7 genes take over; the full variable domain is KAGVTQTPRYLIKTRGQQVTLSCSPISGHRSVSWYQQTPGQGLQFLFEYFSETQRNKGNFPGRFSGRQFSNSRSEMNVSTLELGDSALYLCASSEDRDSYEQYFGPGTRLTVT.